This T cell receptor beta chain was sequenced during a study of shared clonotypes between healthy human individuals. Study-level points and caveats: Generally, naive subsets came out with larger estimated richness than memory subsets.

V was pared by 6 bases and J by 4 bases, with 12 bases between. The CDR3 sequence is 13 residues long. The V gene's germline CDR1 is MDHEN and CDR2 SYDVKM. On this clone itself: Its cognate antigen is unknown.

The test was conducted at deep level. The DNA input per sorted-subset replicate PCR was roughly 0.2 ug, corresponding to some 30,000 T cell genomes. Measured with immunoSEQ multiplex PCR; TCRdb has only the in-frame clones, and not every one. This sample has more than 550,000 clones, with roughly 72% found just once. Sequencing was carried out using memory CD4+ T cells sorted from blood. Regarding subset: CD45RA-negative fraction. The sequence derives from a woman aged 25 to 39 in good health. The chain has TRBV28 and TRBJ1-2; a weak D match, TRBD1 (5 bases). The CDR3 DNA reads TGTGCCAGCAGCCGAGGGGTTGGCTATGGCTACACCTTC. It encodes CASSRGVGYGYTF.